This T cell receptor beta chain stems from a study of T cells in Graves' hyperthyroidism and ophthalmopathy. Regions amplified from RNA transcripts were the TCR beta CDR3 regions. The TCR CDR3 was amplified in a first-round RT-PCR using the HTBI primer set. TCRdb reprocessed the multiplex PCR reads with MiXCR, giving one entry per CDR3 protein. The sample consists of roughly 510,000 distinct CDR3 sequences, 40% to 50% of them appearing once. The clonotype was recovered from an adult woman with Graves' disease, either hyperthyroidism or ophthalmopathy (not recorded which). The sample consisted of peripheral blood or thyroid tissue (not recorded which).

The DNA for the CDR3 is TGCAGCGTTGAGGTGGGGTCTGGGGGGACCCAGTACTTC. This gives the protein CSVEVGSGGTQYF. The chain joins TRBV29-1 to TRBJ2-5; D tentatively reads TRBD1 or TRBD2 (5 bases each). Trimming took 3 bases from V and 7 from J, leaving 15 bases between them. The germline CDR1 and CDR2 sequences are SQVTM and ANQGSEA. The CDR3 totals 13 residues.